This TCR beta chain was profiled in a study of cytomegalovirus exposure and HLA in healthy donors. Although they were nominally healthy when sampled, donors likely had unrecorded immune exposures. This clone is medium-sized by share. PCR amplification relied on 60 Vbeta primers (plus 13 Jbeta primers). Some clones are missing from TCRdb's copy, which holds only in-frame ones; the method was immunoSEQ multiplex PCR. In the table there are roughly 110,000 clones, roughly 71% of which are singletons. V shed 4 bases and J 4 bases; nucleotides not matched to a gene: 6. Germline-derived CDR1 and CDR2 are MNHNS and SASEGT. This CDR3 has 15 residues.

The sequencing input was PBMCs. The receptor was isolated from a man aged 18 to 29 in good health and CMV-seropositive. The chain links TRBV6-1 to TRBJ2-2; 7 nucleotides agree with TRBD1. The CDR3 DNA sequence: TGTGCCAGCAGTGTGGAGGCAGGGGGCACCGGGGAGCTGTTTTTT. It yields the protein CASSVEAGGTGELFF.